The clone carrying this TCR beta chain has just a few counts. Profiling relied on immunoSEQ multiplex PCR, and the TCRdb table lists in-frame clones only, not all of them. The sample shows 56,000 or so clones, around 85% of them seen only once. Trimming cost V 4 bases and J 4 bases, with 5 bases left between them. Germline assignment: CDR1 SQVTM and CDR2 ANQGSEA. The CDR3 runs 11 residues. This record belongs to a study of blood T cell repertoires in COVID-19. Study in general: In each case, the material was cDNA or gDNA derived from T cells, B-cell-depleted T cells, or PBMCs.

The sequence derives from a woman between 65 and 79 years old with acute or convalescent COVID-19. Sequencing was carried out using peripheral blood. The chain joins TRBV29-1 to TRBJ1-3; no clear D gene. The CDR3, as DNA: TGCAGCGTTGCACTGGGAAACACCATATATTTT. Encoded protein: CSVALGNTIYF.